This T cell receptor beta chain comes out of a study of OX40 agonist ivuxolimab in advanced cancers. Across the study: Ivuxolimab, an antibody that agonizes OX40 (CD134), was administered to the patients.

There are 16 residues in the CDR3. Trimming shortened V by 4 bases and J by 3 bases, and 15 bases separated the two germline ends. Germline loops: CDR1 SEHNR, CDR2 FQNEAQ (reference sequence). The study sampled blood at baseline, cycle 4 day 1, and cycle 7 day 1. Study findings and constraints: The study found that CD8+ T cells averaged more expanded clones than CD4+.

Turning to this clone: The antigen remains undetermined.

This table comes from immunoSEQ multiplex PCR, and its TCRdb copy is limited to in-frame clones, with some not included. The sample consists of about 74,000 clones, around 90% of them appearing once. The origin of this receptor is an adult with an advanced solid tumor such as melanoma, head and neck, liver or kidney cancer. The V call is TRBV7-9, the J call TRBJ1-4, with D maybe TRBD1 (5 bases). The material was CD4+ or CD8+ T cells sorted from blood, obtained in a trial of the OX40 agonist ivuxolimab. The CDR3 nucleotides read TGTGCCAGCAGCTGGGGCGCCGGGGGGTCTAATGAAAAACTGTTTTTT. Its protein product is CASSWGAGGSNEKLFF.